The rows below give T cell receptor beta chains drawn from one sample of a study of graft-versus-host responses after intestinal transplantation. Their antigen targets remain unknown. Clones were sequenced by immunoSEQ multiplex PCR, and TCRdb holds only the in-frame ones, with some missing. The table includes around 100,000 clones, roughly nine tenths detected once. Sequenced here: unstimulated CD4+ T cells sorted from spleen or lymph node cells, sampled before transplant. These receptors were collected from a human donor who was the organ donor for an intestinal transplant. CDR3s include the opening cysteine and the closing phenylalanine or tryptophan. The D gene is left open where the match is weak. Clone sizes are given selectively: once, few, many, or a class where the clone is expanded.

>NA|TRBV6-6|TRBJ2-7|NA
CASSYSSREQYF
TGTGCCAGCAGTTACTCCTCCAGGGAGCAGTACTTC
>NA|TRBV11-3|TRBJ2-1|NA
CASSPAGTLINEQFF
TGTGCCAGCAGCCCCGCAGGGACCCTCATCAATGAGCAGTTCTTC
>NA|TRBV5-4|TRBJ1-2|NA
CASSLDGVYGYTF
TGTGCCAGCAGCTTGGACGGGGTTTATGGCTACACCTTC
>NA|TRBV28|TRBJ1-1|NA
CASRAGVKTEAFF
TGTGCCAGCAGGGCAGGGGTAAAGACTGAAGCTTTCTTT
>NA|TRBV28|TRBJ1-1|NA
CASSRRRTNTEAFF
TGTGCCAGCAGTAGGCGGAGGACCAACACTGAAGCTTTCTTT
>NA|TRBV5-1|TRBJ1-4|NA
CASSLEVASEKLFF
TGCGCCAGCAGCTTGGAAGTGGCAAGCGAAAAACTGTTTTTT
>NA|TRBV19|TRBJ2-2|NA
CASMGKRTGELFF
TGTGCCAGTATGGGTAAAAGGACCGGGGAGCTGTTTTTT
>NA|TRBV18|TRBJ1-6|NA
CASSPGFPSPLHF
TGTGCCAGCTCGCCAGGGTTTCCTTCACCCCTCCACTTT
>TRBD1|TRBV6-6|TRBJ1-2|NA
CASSPGTGNYGYTF
TGTGCCAGCAGTCCCGGGACAGGGAACTATGGCTACACCTTC
>TRBD2|TRBV10-2|TRBJ2-1|NA
CASSESISGGLNEQFF
TGCGCCAGCAGTGAGTCGATTAGCGGGGGTTTGAATGAGCAGTTCTTC
>TRBD2|TRBV7-3|TRBJ2-1|NA
CASSLSGGNEQFF
TGTGCCAGCAGCTTGTCGGGGGGCAATGAGCAGTTCTTC
>TRBD2|TRBV7-6|TRBJ2-1|NA
CASSEGTSPYNEQFF
TGTGCCAGCAGCGAAGGGACTAGCCCCTACAATGAGCAGTTCTTC
>NA|TRBV21-1|TRBJ2-7|few
CASSKRKGQRSSYEQYF
TGTGCCAGCAGCAAACGTAAGGGACAAAGGAGCTCCTACGAGCAGTACTTC
>NA|TRBV11-2|TRBJ2-1|NA
CASSLDLVGGRPSYNEQFF
TGTGCCAGCAGCTTAGATCTTGTTGGGGGCCGCCCTTCCTACAATGAGCAGTTCTTC
>NA|TRBV28|TRBJ2-3|NA
CATKGKINQVTQYF
TGTGCCACCAAGGGGAAGATCAACCAAGTTACGCAGTATTTT
>NA|TRBV2|TRBJ1-1|once
CASRRAGTEAFF
TGTGCCAGCAGGAGGGCTGGCACTGAAGCTTTCTTT
>TRBD1|TRBV15|TRBJ1-5|NA
CATSGPRQGRFQPQHF
TGTGCCACCAGCGGCCCGCGACAGGGAAGGTTTCAGCCCCAGCATTTT
>NA|TRBV7-2|TRBJ1-1|NA
CASSLRTTGFFTEAFF
TGTGCCAGCAGCTTACGGACCACAGGCTTCTTCACTGAAGCTTTCTTT
>NA|TRBV7-9|TRBJ2-7|NA
CASSWEGGEQYF
TGTGCCAGCAGCTGGGAGGGGGGCGAGCAGTACTTC
>NA|TRBV6-1|TRBJ2-2|NA
CASSENRLNTGELFF
TGTGCCAGCAGTGAAAACCGGCTTAACACCGGGGAGCTGTTTTTT